The 28 T cell receptor beta chains listed next were all sequenced from one sample in a study of CD8 T cells in Susac syndrome. Random hexamers served to reverse transcribe roughly 0.5 to 1 ug RNA. TCRdb recomputed calls from the immunoSEQ multiplex PCR reads with MiXCR, one row per CDR3 protein. Of approximately 190,000 distinct CDR3 sequences in the sample, approximately 95% were seen once. Sequenced material: CD8+ T cells from PBMCs. Every receptor here comes from a human donor with Susac syndrome.

The V call is TRBV5-6, the J call TRBJ1-5, with D tentatively TRBD1 (6 bases). Trimming pared 0 bases from V and 3 bases from J, leaving 13 bases between. CDR1 is SGHDT and CDR2 is YYEEEE in the germline V gene. This CDR3 is 16 amino acids long. This chain's CDR3 is CASSLGGQGINQPQHF. The CDR3 region has the DNA TGTGCCAGCAGCTTGGGGGGACAAGGAATCAATCAGCCCCAGCATTTT.

The rearrangement joins TRBV9 to TRBJ2-7; D assignment may be TRBD1 or TRBD2 (7 bases each). The CDR3 is 16 residues long. CDR1 and CDR2 (germline): SGDLS, YYNGEE. V lost 4 bases to trimming and J lost 4 bases, with 21 bases between them. CDR3: CASSPRGGSGWYEQYF. The CDR3 region has the DNA TGTGCCAGCAGCCCCAGGGGGGGGAGCGGGTGGTACGAGCAGTACTTC.

The rearrangement joins TRBV13 to TRBJ1-1, with 7 bases identical to TRBD1. The CDR3 has 13 residues. V shed 5 bases and J 7 bases; nucleotides not matched to a gene: 7. CDR1 PRHDT and CDR2 FYEKMQ come from the germline V gene (reference sequence). The CDR3 nucleotides read TGTGCCAGCAGCGGGGACAGCCCGGATGAAGCTTTCTTT. This sequence encodes CASSGDSPDEAFF. The full variable domain, with the rest looked up from reference TRBV13 and TRBJ1-1, is AAGVIQSPRHLIKEKRETATLKCYPIPRHDTVYWYQQGPGQDPQFLISFYEKMQSDKGSIPDRFSAQQFSDYHSELNMSSLELGDSALYFCASSGDSPDEAFFGQGTRLTVV.

V and J are TRBV28 and TRBJ2-1; TRBD2 agrees at 7 bases. V lost 4 bases and J lost 9; bases outside the gene matches: 6. Germline-derived CDR1 and CDR2 are MDHEN and SYDVKM. CDR3 length: 13 amino acids. In DNA form, the CDR3 reads TGTGCCAGCAGTTCGGGGGGTTCAGGTGAGCAGTTCTTC. Its translation is CASSSGGSGEQFF.

The chain is built from TRBV30 and TRBJ1-3; D is unresolved. Germline loops: CDR1 GTSNPN, CDR2 SVGIG (reference sequence). The CDR3 runs 12 residues. V lost 5 bases and J 8 bases, leaving 13 bases between the germline ends. The DNA of the CDR3 is TGTGCCTGGGGTTTGGGAGTTTACACCATATATTTT. It codes for CAWGLGVYTIYF.

The chain carries TRBV9 and TRBJ1-6; no clear D gene. V lost 1 base and J 4 bases, leaving 3 bases between the germline ends. Germline assignment: CDR1 SGDLS and CDR2 YYNGEE. The CDR3 is 13 amino acids. For the CDR3, the DNA is TGTGCCAGCAGCGTATATTATAATTCACCCCTCCACTTT. Protein: CASSVYYNSPLHF.

DNA of the CDR3: TGCAGTGCTAGAGATCGGAGAACAGTGAGCACAGATACGCAGTATTTT. Protein: CSARDRRTVSTDTQYF. The chain links TRBV20-1 to TRBJ2-3, with unresolved D. V was pared by 0 bases and J by 0 bases, with 13 bases between. The length of the CDR3 is 16 residues. In germline, CDR1 is DFQATT, CDR2 SNEGSKA (reference sequence).

This chain links TRBV7-9 with TRBJ2-2; no firm D call. CDR1 and CDR2 from the germline V gene are SEHNR and FQNEAQ (reference sequence). Trimming took 3 bases from V and 1 from J, leaving 9 bases between them. The CDR3 is 15 residues long. This chain's CDR3 is CASSLTFGNTGELFF. The CDR3 coding sequence is TGTGCCAGCAGCTTGACCTTCGGGAACACCGGGGAGCTGTTTTTT.

This chain joins TRBV29-1 and TRBJ2-4, with a possible D match to TRBD2 (5 bases). The CDR3 has 13 amino acids. Trimming took off 6 bases at V and 2 bases at J, with 11 bases between the two ends. Germline assignment: CDR1 SQVTM and CDR2 ANQGSEA. CDR3: CSVESGTKNIQYF. CDR3 coding DNA: TGCAGCGTGGAGTCCGGGACCAAAAACATTCAGTACTTC.

The rearrangement uses TRBV13 and TRBJ1-1, with TRBD1 identical over 8 bases. The CDR3 has 14 amino acids. Germline V gene sequence: CDR1 PRHDT, CDR2 FYEKMQ (reference sequence). Germline trimming cut 5 bases from V and 6 bases from J; bases unmatched to any gene: 8. CDR3 in amino acids: CASSLGQGHPEAFF. CDR3 sequence (DNA): TGTGCCAGCAGCCTTGGACAGGGTCATCCTGAAGCTTTCTTT. Full variable domain (missing parts from reference TRBV13 and TRBJ1-1): AAGVIQSPRHLIKEKRETATLKCYPIPRHDTVYWYQQGPGQDPQFLISFYEKMQSDKGSIPDRFSAQQFSDYHSELNMSSLELGDSALYFCASSLGQGHPEAFFGQGTRLTVV.

This clonotype was seen a single time. This rearrangement joins TRBV6-2 or TRBV6-3 to TRBJ2-7; 9 positions agree with TRBD1. This CDR3 contains 15 residues. V shed 5 bases, J shed 5 bases, and the junction held 10 bases outside the gene matches. Germline V lookup: CDR1 MNHEY, CDR2 SVGEGT. CDR3: CASSPFPDRGNEQYF. CDR3 bases: TGTGCCAGCAGTCCCTTCCCGGACAGGGGCAACGAGCAGTACTTC.

This chain uses TRBV7-2 with TRBJ1-1, with D uncertain. Between the trimmed V and J ends, which lost 3 bases and 1 base, there was a span of 6 bases. The CDR3 is 13 amino acids. Per the germline V gene, CDR1 is SGHTA and CDR2 is FQGNSA. This CDR3 is CASSFNKNTEAFF. CDR3 in DNA: TGTGCCAGCAGCTTCAACAAGAACACTGAAGCTTTCTTT.

The gene calls are TRBV5-6 and TRBJ2-3; TRBD2 is a possible D gene (5 bases). The CDR3 consists of 16 residues. From germline, CDR1 is SGHDT and CDR2 YYEEEE. V lost 4 bases to trimming and J lost 2 bases, with 17 bases between them. This chain's CDR3 is CASSEVATWDTDTQYF. CDR3 DNA: TGTGCCAGCAGCGAAGTAGCGACCTGGGACACAGATACGCAGTATTTT.

This chain uses TRBV6-1 with TRBJ1-5, with 7 nucleotides matching TRBD1. The CDR3 covers 16 residues. Trimming cost V 6 bases and J 0 bases; bases outside gene matches: 8. Germline V gene lookup returns CDR1 MNHNS and CDR2 SASEGT. CDR3 nucleotides: TGTGCCAGCAGACCCGGGACAGAATATAGCAATCAGCCCCAGCATTTT. It specifies CASRPGTEYSNQPQHF.

V gene TRBV4-1 combines with J gene TRBJ2-5, with D perhaps TRBD1 or TRBD2 (5 bases each). Germline V CDR1 and CDR2: MGHRA, YSYEKL. The CDR3 has 17 residues. The ends were cut back, 0 bases at V and 1 base at J, with 15 bases in the middle. CDR3 amino acids: CASSQDYPLRGQETQYF. CDR3 coding DNA: TGCGCCAGCAGCCAAGATTATCCTTTGAGGGGCCAAGAGACCCAGTACTTC.

The chain joins TRBV2 to TRBJ2-5; tentatively, D is TRBD1 (5 bases). The CDR3 runs 14 residues. With 4 bases removed from V and 3 bases from J, the gap between germline ends came to 12 bases. Germline-derived CDR1 and CDR2 are SNHLY and FYNNEI. The CDR3: CASSGKDMKETQYF. DNA of the CDR3: TGTGCCAGCAGTGGGAAGGACATGAAAGAGACCCAGTACTTC. Full variable domain (rest looked up from reference TRBV2 and TRBJ2-5): EPEVTQTPSHQVTQMGQEVILRCVPISNHLYFYWYRQILGQKVEFLVSFYNNEISEKSEIFDDQFSVERPDGSNFTLKIRSTKLEDSAMYFCASSGKDMKETQYFGPGTRLLVL.

The V and J genes are TRBV9 and TRBJ2-1; D may be TRBD2 (6 bases). Per the germline V gene, CDR1 is SGDLS and CDR2 is YYNGEE. V dropped 2 bases and J dropped 0 bases, with 12 bases sitting between them. This CDR3 comprises 16 residues. The CDR3 sequence is CASSVFSGSSYNEQFF. In nucleotides, the CDR3 is TGTGCCAGCAGCGTCTTTAGCGGTAGCTCCTACAATGAGCAGTTCTTC.

The CDR3 nucleotides read TGTGCCAGCAGCCTTCCGGGACGGGAAGCCTACGAGCAGTACTTC. This gives the protein CASSLPGREAYEQYF. This chain joins TRBV13 and TRBJ2-7; D tentatively reads TRBD1 or TRBD2 (5 bases each). Trimming stripped 5 bases from V and 2 bases from J, with 16 bases between. The CDR3 runs 15 residues. CDR1 and CDR2 from the germline V gene are PRHDT and FYEKMQ (reference sequence).

The chain has TRBV2 and TRBJ2-7; tentatively, D is TRBD2 (6 bases). CDR1 and CDR2 from the germline V gene are SNHLY and FYNNEI. V shed 8 bases and J shed 3 bases, with 14 bases lying between them. The CDR3 totals 13 residues. CDR3 in DNA: TGTGCCAGCGGGGGGACGGAGAGCTACGAGCAGTACTTC. Translation gives CASGGTESYEQYF.

The V gene is TRBV30, the J gene TRBJ2-7; tentatively, D is TRBD2 (6 bases). Germline values: CDR1 GTSNPN, CDR2 SVGIG (reference sequence). This CDR3 spans 15 amino acids. The V end lost 4 bases, the J end lost 9 bases, and 25 bases lay between the germline ends. CDR3 bases: TGTGCCTGGAATCGAAAGGGACTGGCCGAAGGGGCGCAGTACTTC. This translates into CAWNRKGLAEGAQYF. Looking up the rest from reference TRBV30 and TRBJ2-7 gives the full variable domain: SQTIHQWPATLVQPVGSPLSLECTVEGTSNPNLYWYRQAAGRGLQLLFYSVGIGQISSEVPQNLSASRPQDRQFILSSKKLLLSDSGFYLCAWNRKGLAEGAQYFGPGTRLTVT.

The chain has TRBV12-3 or TRBV12-4 and TRBJ2-4; perhaps TRBD2 as D (5 bases). Trimming shortened V by 1 base and J by 14 bases, and 9 bases separated the two germline ends. This CDR3 is built from 11 residues. The CDR3 sequence: CASSLESGKYF. The CDR3 coding sequence is TGTGCCAGCAGTTTAGAGAGCGGAAAGTACTTC.

The CDR3 DNA is TGTGCCAGCAGCCGGGGACACCGAAGGACCTTTCAAGAGACCCAGTACTTC. Its translation: CASSRGHRRTFQETQYF. The chain joins TRBV13 to TRBJ2-5, with D possibly TRBD1 on 6 matching bases. Trimming removed 5 bases at V and 2 bases at J, with 21 bases between. The CDR3 extends over 17 amino acids. Germline values: CDR1 PRHDT, CDR2 FYEKMQ (reference sequence).

V and J are TRBV4-1 and TRBJ2-5, with D uncertain. Trimming left V 1 base short and J 5 bases short, with 11 bases between. Per the germline V gene, CDR1 is MGHRA and CDR2 is YSYEKL. CDR3 length: 14 residues. Written as DNA, the CDR3 is TGCGCCAGCAGCCAAGGTCAACTGCAGGAGACCCAGTACTTC. Amino acids: CASSQGQLQETQYF.

The chain carries TRBV11-2 and TRBJ2-2, with D possibly being TRBD2 (6 bases). The ends were cut back, 5 bases at V and 0 bases at J, with 16 bases in the middle. The CDR3 covers 17 residues. Germline-derived CDR1 and CDR2 are SGHAT and FQNNGV. In nucleotides, the CDR3 is TGTGCCAGCAGCATCCCGGGACTGCACGCGAACACCGGGGAGCTGTTTTTT. It is translated as CASSIPGLHANTGELFF.

This clonotype occurred once. The chain carries TRBV20-1 and TRBJ2-3; 8 bases fit TRBD2. Germline CDR1 and CDR2: DFQATT and SNEGSKA (reference sequence). V gave up 0 bases and J gave up 4 bases; unmatched junction bases: 9. CDR3 length equals 16 residues. The CDR3 region is CSARDRGGRRSDTQYF. Here the CDR3 DNA reads TGCAGTGCTAGAGACCGGGGCGGGAGGAGATCAGATACGCAGTATTTT.

V and J are TRBV20-1 and TRBJ1-1, with 9 bases fitting TRBD1. This CDR3 spans 13 amino acids. Germline V gene sequence: CDR1 DFQATT, CDR2 SNEGSKA (reference sequence). V lost 5 bases to trimming and J lost 0 bases; unmatched junction nucleotides: 1. The CDR3 nucleotides are TGCAGTGCTTGGGACAGGGTGAACACTGAAGCTTTCTTT. This codes for CSAWDRVNTEAFF.

The chain links TRBV20-1 to TRBJ2-7, with a weak D call TRBD1 (5 bases). Per germline, CDR1 DFQATT and CDR2 SNEGSKA (reference sequence). V was pared by 6 bases and J by 5 bases, with 17 bases between. This CDR3 region has 13 residues. CDR3 residues: CSAAQGRIHEQYF. In nucleotides, the CDR3 is TGCAGTGCCGCCCAGGGCAGGATCCACGAGCAGTACTTC.

The J gene is TRBJ2-5, the V gene TRBV4-1; 12 bases fit TRBD1. Germline-derived CDR1 and CDR2 are MGHRA and YSYEKL. The CDR3 sequence is 16 residues long. Unmatched junction bases numbered 4, after V lost 0 bases and J lost 5 bases. The CDR3 nucleotides are TGCGCCAGCAGCCAAGAGGGGACAGGGGGCGCGGAGACCCAGTACTTC. Protein product: CASSQEGTGGAETQYF.